What follows are 9 T cell receptor beta chains derived from one specimen sequenced in a study of beta chain features in type 1 diabetes. The entirety of the isolated RNA underwent reverse transcription, so expressed TCRB transcripts were sequenced. Sequenced by immunoSEQ multiplex PCR; TCRdb stores in-frame clones only, minus some. Of 130,000 to 150,000 clones listed, 6.9% are singletons. Sequencing was done on a sample of central memory CD4+ T cells from blood. The receptors stem from a woman aged 25 to 39 in good health.

The rearrangement joins TRBV7-2 to TRBJ2-7, with 8 bases identical to TRBD2. Trimming removed 5 bases from V and 6 bases from J; junction bases left unmatched: 12. Germline V CDR1 and CDR2: SGHTA, FQGNSA. This CDR3 comprises 15 residues. DNA of the CDR3: TGTGCCAGCAGCACCCCGGGACTAGGTAGTGCCGAGCAGTACTTC. Translated, it gives CASSTPGLGSAEQYF.

This clone occurred a few times. This chain links TRBV6-6 with TRBJ2-4; 7 nucleotides align to TRBD2. The CDR3 has 15 residues. Trimming took 7 bases from V and 5 from J; bases not matched to a gene: 11. Germline V gene lookup returns CDR1 MNHNY and CDR2 SVGAGI (reference sequence). In DNA form, the CDR3 reads TGTGCCAGCAACGGAATTACTAGCGTCCAAAACATTCAGTACTTC. The encoded protein is CASNGITSVQNIQYF.

There are a few counts of this clone. This chain uses TRBV7-9 with TRBJ1-2, with 8 positions matching TRBD1. From germline, CDR1 is SEHNR and CDR2 FQNEAQ (reference sequence). The V gene end was trimmed by 1 base and the J gene end by 4 bases; junction bases not matched to a gene: 2. This CDR3 contains 14 residues. This CDR3 is CASSLGTGSYGYTF. The CDR3 DNA follows: TGTGCCAGCAGCTTAGGGACAGGGTCCTATGGCTACACCTTC.

Details on this clone: One base away lies a much larger clone, so this may be a sequencing read error. The rearrangement uses TRBV5-6 and TRBJ1-5; 7 nucleotides align to TRBD1. The CDR3 contains 14 residues. V was clipped by 4 bases and J by 1 base; unmatched bases: 2. Germline V gene data show CDR1 as SGHDT and CDR2 as YYEEEE. The CDR3 coding sequence is TGTGCCAGCAGCCAGACAGGGAGCAATCAGCCCCAGCATTTT. It is translated as CASSQTGSNQPQHF.

This clone was seen at least ten times. The chain couples TRBV2 to TRBJ1-5; maybe TRBD1 (5 bases). Germline V gene lookup returns CDR1 SNHLY and CDR2 FYNNEI. The CDR3 is made up of 13 amino acids. Trimming took off 5 bases at V and 2 bases at J, with 7 bases between the two ends. The CDR3 DNA reads as TGTGCCAGCAGTCAGACAGGCAATCAGCCCCAGCATTTT. It translates to CASSQTGNQPQHF. The variable domain in full, with the rest retrieved from reference TRBV2 and TRBJ1-5, is EPEVTQTPSHQVTQMGQEVILRCVPISNHLYFYWYRQILGQKVEFLVSFYNNEISEKSEIFDDQFSVERPDGSNFTLKIRSTKLEDSAMYFCASSQTGNQPQHFGDGTRLSIL.

This clone is classed as medium-sized. In DNA form, the CDR3 reads TGCAGCGTTGGATCAGGGGGCTATGGCTACACCTTC. It encodes CSVGSGGYGYTF. V usage is TRBV29-1 and J usage is TRBJ1-2; 7 bases align to TRBD1. CDR3 size: 12 residues. Losses at the gene ends were 4 bases for V and 4 bases for J; bases not matched to a gene: 3. Germline assignment: CDR1 SQVTM and CDR2 ANQGSEA.

This clone was counted ten times or more. This sequence joins TRBV28 and TRBJ2-7; D perhaps matches TRBD2 (5 bases). The CDR3 spans 15 residues. Deletions cut 6 bases from V and 2 bases from J, with 17 bases between. The germline V gene encodes CDR1 MDHEN and CDR2 SYDVKM. CDR3 DNA: TGTGCCAGCAGCCGCCTGGGGAGCGTGGCCTACGAGCAGTACTTC. It encodes CASSRLGSVAYEQYF. Variable domain in full (rest from reference TRBV28 and TRBJ2-7): DVKVTQSSRYLVKRTGEKVFLECVQDMDHENMFWYRQDPGLGLRLIYFSYDVKMKEKGDIPEGYSVSREKKERFSLILESASTNQTSMYLCASSRLGSVAYEQYFGPGTRLTVT.

There are a few counts of this clone. The genes are TRBV19 and TRBJ1-2, with D possibly being TRBD1 (5 bases). The ends were cut back, 6 bases at V and 2 bases at J, with 13 bases in the middle. This CDR3 has 14 amino acids. Germline CDR1 and CDR2: LNHDA and SQIVND (reference sequence). The CDR3 nucleotides read TGTGCCAGTAGACCACTTGACAGCAACTATGGCTACACCTTC. It codes for CASRPLDSNYGYTF.

The table lists this clone with many counts. This rearrangement joins TRBV5-4 to TRBJ2-5; 7 nucleotides line up with TRBD2. The V and J ends lost 4 bases and 2 bases, in that order; junction bases with no gene match: 5. CDR3 length: 14 amino acids. CDR1 and CDR2 (germline): SGHNT, YYREEE (reference sequence). For the CDR3, the DNA is TGTGCCAGCAGCGACCCTAGCGGTCAAGAGACCCAGTACTTC. This encodes CASSDPSGQETQYF.